Listed below are T cell receptor beta chains from one sample, sequenced in a study of graft-versus-host responses after intestinal transplantation. No antigens are known for them. Method: immunoSEQ multiplex PCR; TCRdb's copy keeps in-frame clones and lacks some. The data show roughly 85,000 clones, about 91% seen once. Source: unstimulated CD8+ T cells sorted from spleen or lymph node cells, taken before transplant. Every receptor here comes from a human donor who was the organ donor for an intestinal transplant. The CDR3 runs from the conserved cysteine through the conserved F or W. The order of the fields is clone size, D gene, J gene, V gene, CDR3 protein, CDR3 DNA. D genes are given only for firm matches. Clone sizes are given selectively: once, few, many, or a class where the clone is expanded.

.	TRBD1	TRBJ1-2	TRBV11-2	CASSFRGLQGAPVNYGYTF	TGTGCCAGCAGCTTCAGAGGGCTCCAGGGGGCCCCGGTTAACTATGGCTACACCTTC
few	.	TRBJ2-7	TRBV7-9	CASSLLGYEQYF	TGTGCCAGCAGCTTACTTGGTTACGAGCAGTACTTC
.	.	TRBJ2-1	TRBV5-4	CASSLTWNEQFF	TGTGCCAGCAGCTTAACGTGGAATGAGCAGTTCTTC
medium-sized	.	TRBJ2-5	TRBV2	CASSYDRNYQETQYF	TGTGCCAGCAGTTACGACAGGAATTACCAAGAGACCCAGTACTTC
.	TRBD1	TRBJ2-1	TRBV5-4	CASSRIFTGASYNEQFF	TGTGCCAGCAGCCGCATTTTTACAGGGGCCTCCTACAATGAGCAGTTCTTC
once	TRBD1	TRBJ2-7	TRBV27	CASRGQALEQYF	TGTGCCAGCAGGGGACAGGCCTTAGAGCAGTACTTC
.	.	TRBJ1-5	TRBV19	CASSMTGRGSNQPQHF	TGTGCCAGTAGTATGACGGGGAGGGGAAGCAATCAGCCCCAGCATTTT
.	.	TRBJ1-1	TRBV27	CASRDSLMNAEAFF	TGTGCCAGCAGGGACAGTTTGATGAACGCTGAAGCTTTCTTT
few	.	TRBJ2-7	TRBV5-1	CASSWGSGYEQYF	TGCGCCAGCAGCTGGGGGTCCGGCTACGAGCAGTACTTC
.	.	TRBJ1-2	TRBV7-6	CASSSWGPDLGGYTF	TGTGCCAGCAGCTCCTGGGGTCCGGATCTGGGTGGCTACACCTTC
.	.	TRBJ1-1	TRBV25-1	CASRTGLGAFF	TGTGCCAGCAGGACGGGACTCGGAGCTTTCTTT
.	.	TRBJ2-3	TRBV2	CASSEGHHTDTQYF	TGTGCCAGCAGTGAAGGGCACCACACAGATACGCAGTATTTT
.	.	TRBJ1-5	TRBV4-1	CASSQEFTGDQPQHF	TGCGCCAGCAGCCAAGAATTTACGGGGGATCAGCCCCAGCATTTT
.	.	TRBJ1-2	TRBV5-6	CASSLAVFGYTF	TGTGCCAGCAGCTTGGCGGTATTCGGCTACACCTTC
once	TRBD2	TRBJ2-7	TRBV19	CASTKLAGEGYEQYF	TGTGCCAGTACCAAGCTGGCGGGGGAAGGTTACGAGCAGTACTTC
.	TRBD1	TRBJ2-1	TRBV7-2	CASSPWDRGNEQFF	TGTGCCAGCAGCCCGTGGGACAGGGGCAATGAGCAGTTCTTC
.	TRBD1	TRBJ2-5	TRBV10-3	CAIRGTEKEETQYF	TGTGCCATCAGGGGGACAGAGAAGGAAGAGACCCAGTACTTC
once	.	TRBJ2-7	TRBV4-1	CASSRIGAPYEQYF	TGCGCCAGCAGCCGGATCGGTGCTCCCTACGAGCAGTACTTC
.	.	TRBJ2-3	TRBV2	CASIGGAGRTDTQYF	TGTGCCAGCATAGGGGGGGCAGGACGCACAGATACGCAGTATTTT
.	.	TRBJ1-1	TRBV28	CASQPSNTEAFF	TGTGCCAGCCAGCCATCGAACACTGAAGCTTTCTTT
.	.	TRBJ2-3	TRBV11-2	CASSLGTDTQYF	TGTGCCAGCAGCTTAGGCACAGATACGCAGTATTTT
.	TRBD1	TRBJ2-1	TRBV5-1	CASSPSRTGSSRHVDEQFF	TGCGCCAGCAGCCCGAGTCGGACAGGGAGCTCTCGACATGTCGATGAGCAGTTCTTC
.	.	TRBJ2-3	TRBV11-2	CASSLVPTDTQYF	TGTGCCAGCAGCTTAGTACCTACAGATACGCAGTATTTT
.	TRBD1	TRBJ1-3	TRBV15	CATSRPSFGDSSGNTIYF	TGTGCCACCAGCAGACCAAGCTTCGGGGACAGCTCTGGAAACACCATATATTTT
.	.	TRBJ1-1	TRBV10-2	CASTTTGATFEAFF	TGCGCCAGCACGACGACGGGGGCGACTTTTGAAGCTTTCTTT
.	.	TRBJ1-1	TRBV5-5	CASSPPRGNTEAFF	TGTGCCAGCAGCCCACCGAGGGGGAACACTGAAGCTTTCTTT
.	TRBD2	TRBJ2-3	TRBV6-1	CASSEERGGTDTQYF	TGTGCCAGCAGTGAAGAGCGGGGGGGCACAGATACGCAGTATTTT
.	.	TRBJ1-3	TRBV27	CASSTSGSGNTIYF	TGTGCCAGCAGTACATCAGGCTCTGGAAACACCATATATTTT
.	TRBD1	TRBJ2-7	TRBV5-5	CASSATTGGDAYEQYF	TGTGCCAGCAGCGCCACAACAGGGGGTGATGCCTACGAGCAGTACTTC
.	.	TRBJ1-5	TRBV27	CASSLEGPREMSNQPQHF	TGTGCCAGCAGTTTAGAAGGACCTCGAGAAATGAGCAATCAGCCCCAGCATTTT
once	.	TRBJ2-1	TRBV7-9	CASATYQEQFF	TGTGCCAGCGCCACCTATCAGGAGCAGTTCTTC
.	.	TRBJ2-3	TRBV27	CASSITDTQYF	TGTGCCAGCAGTATCACAGATACGCAGTATTTT
once	.	TRBJ2-3	TRBV5-1	CASSLGSGIPSTDTQYF	TGCGCCAGCAGCTTGGGGTCGGGGATTCCTAGCACAGATACGCAGTATTTT
.	TRBD1	TRBJ1-2	TRBV5-1	CASTLDRVGYGYTF	TGCGCCAGCACCCTAGACAGGGTAGGCTATGGCTACACCTTC
.	.	TRBJ2-1	TRBV19	CASSMWTTTHSYNEQFF	TGTGCCAGTAGTATGTGGACTACCACTCACTCCTACAATGAGCAGTTCTTC
once	.	TRBJ2-3	TRBV9	CASSVESPHTQYF	TGTGCCAGCAGCGTAGAGAGTCCTCATACGCAGTATTTT
.	.	TRBJ1-1	TRBV7-3	CASSSSGGTEAFF	TGTGCCAGCAGCTCGAGTGGGGGAACTGAAGCTTTCTTT
.	.	TRBJ2-5	TRBV7-9	CASSPLARPQETQYF	TGTGCCAGCAGCCCCCTAGCGAGACCCCAAGAGACCCAGTACTTC
.	.	TRBJ2-3	TRBV14	CASSQYKGSTDTQYF	TGTGCCAGCAGCCAATATAAGGGGAGCACAGATACGCAGTATTTT
.	.	TRBJ1-1	TRBV11-2	CASSLDLFKVGVMNTEAFF	TGTGCCAGCAGCTTAGATCTCTTTAAGGTCGGCGTGATGAACACTGAAGCTTTCTTT
.	TRBD1	TRBJ2-1	TRBV5-5	CASSFDRGNEQFF	TGTGCCAGCAGCTTTGACAGGGGCAATGAGCAGTTCTTC
.	.	TRBJ2-7	TRBV10-1	CASSAHGGEQYF	TGCGCCAGCAGTGCCCATGGCGGCGAGCAGTACTTC
.	TRBD2	TRBJ2-5	TRBV15	CATSTPVSGNRETQYF	TGTGCCACCAGTACCCCCGTTAGCGGGAATCGCGAGACCCAGTACTTC
.	TRBD1	TRBJ2-7	TRBV19	CASSTAPGQHSYEQYF	TGTGCCAGTAGTACAGCCCCGGGACAGCACTCCTACGAGCAGTACTTC
once	TRBD2	TRBJ2-7	TRBV10-3	CAIRQPGLALWEQYF	TGTGCCATCAGACAGCCGGGACTAGCCTTGTGGGAGCAGTACTTC
.	.	TRBJ2-1	TRBV7-2	CASNPEGKQFF	TGTGCCAGCAACCCCGAGGGGAAGCAGTTCTTC
.	.	TRBJ2-3	TRBV4-1	CASSLRGGGGPTDTQYF	TGCGCCAGCAGCCTCAGAGGAGGGGGGGGGCCGACAGATACGCAGTATTTT
.	.	TRBJ2-5	TRBV27	CASMPGLRETQYF	TGTGCCAGCATGCCGGGGCTCCGGGAGACCCAGTACTTC
.	.	TRBJ2-3	TRBV30	CAWSPLTDTQYF	TGTGCCTGGTCACCCCTCACAGATACGCAGTATTTT
.	TRBD2	TRBJ2-3	TRBV7-2	CASSPITSGDTQYF	TGTGCCAGCAGCCCCATCACTAGCGGAGATACGCAGTATTTT
.	.	TRBJ2-3	TRBV29-1	CSVEAVPHTDTQYF	TGCAGCGTTGAAGCGGTCCCACACACAGATACGCAGTATTTT
.	.	TRBJ1-1	TRBV6-1	CASSEPPLGAEAFF	TGTGCCAGCAGTGAACCCCCCCTAGGGGCTGAAGCTTTCTTT
.	TRBD1	TRBJ1-2	TRBV6-5	CASSYPGTGVYGYTF	TGTGCCAGCAGTTACCCAGGGACAGGGGTTTATGGCTACACCTTC
.	TRBD2	TRBJ2-7	TRBV7-6	CASSPGAGGEGVQYF	TGTGCCAGCAGCCCAGGCGCGGGAGGCGAGGGTGTGCAGTACTTC
few	.	TRBJ2-7	TRBV10-3	CAISESYSHEQYF	TGTGCCATCAGTGAGTCCTACTCCCACGAGCAGTACTTC